A single TCR beta chain is shown here with its context. Its antigen target is currently unknown. Base qualities are missing; no much larger clone stands one base away. The Qiagen DNeasy kit was used to extract genomic DNA both from unsorted PBMCs and from the negatively selected CD4+ and CD8+ fractions. TCR beta CDR3 regions were amplified by immunoSEQ multiplex PCR using primers annealing to V and J segments. A synthetic immune receptor repertoire was used to minimize amplification bias, and any residual bias was removed computationally once sequencing was done. Per the authors' processing: Custom Python scripts were used to quantify repertoire diversity as the Shannon entropy index. Unsorted, CD4+ and CD8+ repertoires were analyzed separately, except in combined analyses where CD4+ and CD8+ sequences were merged in silico. Clonal expansion was defined as at least a 2-fold frequency increase after treatment relative to C1D1, with a pseudocount of 0.5 for undetected baseline clones. Clones with 0 or 1 copy at C1D1 were classified as singleton clones, and clones with 2 or more copies were classified as non-singleton clones. By matching protein sequences in sorted samples from the same patient, clones expanded in unsorted samples were annotated as CD4+, CD8+ or unknown. Diversity changes from C1D1 to C4D1 were tested in paired samples using Wilcoxon tests. This immuneACCESS table, as held by TCRdb, lists in-frame sequences with V and J called but not all clones. Of the missing ones, under half trace to an unresolved V gene in checked studies; the others have no known cause. V and J calls and clone size are as listed in that table; D and trimming were resolved from the DNA. Across this sample there are 120,000 to 150,000 clones, with less than 80% seen only once. Over 7.5% of the sample belongs to the ten largest clones.

This entry comes from a study of PD-1 blockade in classical Hodgkin lymphoma (dated by TCRdb to about 2020). Looking at the study overall: Nivolumab dosing was 3 mg/kg intravenously every 2 weeks, continuing until either disease progression or unacceptable toxicity. A peripheral blood immune signature of response to PD-1 blockade in classical Hodgkin lymphoma was defined using TCR beta sequencing and CyTOF.

V has 7 bases trimmed and J has 3 bases trimmed; junction bases matching no gene number 8. The CDR3 spans 14 residues, from the cysteine through the phenylalanine. Kept here is only the CDR3 DNA, which spans 42 bases and is read in frame from base 1. The CDR1 and CDR2 encoded by the germline V gene are SGHRS and YFSETQ. Overall results and qualifications from the work: The study covered only a single clinical trial cohort, and the causes of the repertoire differences, possibly disease activity or prior therapy, were still not defined. Trial patients with a complete response had baseline diversity similar to that of newly diagnosed patients, while partial responders and progressors had significantly lower diversity. A significant rise by C4D1 was seen in CD4+ but not CD8+ TCR diversity (p=0.0027 vs p=0.16), with the rise being most apparent in complete responders (p=0.02). Baseline TCR diversity was reported to be lower in newly diagnosed patients than in healthy donors and to be lower still in relapsed/refractory patients. Diversity was lower in patients who began nivolumab less than 1 year after ASCT, so these patients were left out of later analyses to avoid confounding by immune reconstitution.

What this sample's time point label stands for: cycle 2 day 1 (C2D1) of nivolumab. All trial patients had relapsed after autologous stem cell transplantation, with cohorts A, B and C differing in prior brentuximab vedotin exposure. The trial cohort comprised 56 patients with relapsed/refractory classical Hodgkin lymphoma whose best overall responses were complete response, partial response or progressive disease. In the multi-cohort phase II CheckMate 205 trial, trial patients received single-agent nivolumab. An independent review committee assessed best overall response using the 2007 International Working Group response criteria. PBMCs from the trial were collected at three points: immediately before nivolumab initiation (C1D1), and during therapy at cycle 2 day 1 and cycle 4 day 1. Peripheral blood was collected in 8 mL Vacutainer Cell Preparation Tubes, from which PBMCs were isolated by centrifugation and then cryopreserved.

Here the sequenced sample was peripheral blood mononuclear cells (PBMCs), taken before the second cycle of nivolumab. The TCR comes from a human donor with classical Hodgkin lymphoma. The sequence links TRBV5-1 to TRBJ2-3; a stretch of 7 junction bases matches TRBD1. The DNA is as follows: TGCGCCAGCGGCAAGACAGGGCCGACAGATACGCAGTATTTT. Translated, this gives CASGKTGPTDTQYF.